This TCR beta chain stems from a study of shared clonotypes between healthy human individuals (dated by TCRdb to the early 2020s). General notes on the study: The cohort comprised a couple of women and a few men aged 18 to 49 years. To increase sequencing depth and limit assay-specific biases, TCR repertoire library preparation and sequencing were carried out by different laboratories using diverse techniques. Between about 0.94 and 8.9 billion PBMCs per donor were obtained by leukapheresis. To estimate repertoire size and how much clonotype sharing occurs between individuals, the study deeply sequenced the blood TCR repertoires of several healthy adults. Per donor, three plates each were used for CD4 naive and CD4 memory, two for CD8 naive, and one for CD8 memory.

Healthy HIV-negative adults with no recently reported acute infections or vaccinations were included as donors. All donors were Caucasian adults living in Nashville, Tennessee, USA. CD4+ T cells were enriched by magnetic negative selection, after which naive cells were positively selected on CD45RA and the negative fraction was taken as the memory subset. Blood was obtained by leukapheresis, after which PBMCs were separated by Ficoll-Histopaque density gradient centrifugation and cryopreserved in liquid nitrogen vapor phase. Analytical flow cytometry was used to check the purity and quantity of each magnetically sorted T cell population. Genomic DNA was isolated from each sorted fraction and quantified by UV absorbance on a Nanodrop 2000c. Broader findings and caveats from the paper: Clonotypes shared by all four sorted-subset donors showed higher generation probabilities than non-shared clonotypes. Sharing across several donors was observed for 5% to 6.5% of naive CD4, over 3% of naive CD8, 2.3% of memory CD4, and about 0.4% of memory CD8 clonotypes. Even with the large sequencing depth, rarefaction of the sorted-subset datasets indicated that sequencing was incomplete. Naive subsets generally had larger estimated clonotype richness than memory subsets did. Sampling was restricted to blood, and TCR repertoires in tissues likely differ from the TCR repertoires found in blood. Based on pairwise subsampling, the degree of clonotype sharing among donors was expected to be affected by sequencing depth. Because the study included only a small number of donors, the genetic and exposure-history diversity represented was limited.

TCR CDR3 regions were amplified from genomic DNA by multiplex PCR using the deep immunoSEQ assay. Extracted genomic DNA from each cell subset was spread evenly across all wells of several immunoSEQ 96-well plates, with each plate serving as a replicate. Each replicate PCR for sorted subsets received around 200 ng genomic DNA, equal to some 32,000 T cell genomes. Purified libraries were measured with a Qubit 3.0 fluorometer, size-checked on a Bioanalyzer 2100, and measured again with the KAPA Library Quantification kit. Every immunoSEQ 96-well plate was sequenced on a dedicated single-read 150-cycle Illumina NextSeq 550 flow cell. Turning to the authors' computational methods: Because only junctional sequences without quality scores were contained in the immunoSEQ output, filtering matching that applied to full-length reads could not be performed. Sequences were annotated with PyIR, a Python wrapper for IgBLAST v1.9, and V/J genes and CDR3 were assigned using IMGT germline references. Any read was removed if the V/J assignment was weak (E-value above 1e-6), the CDR3 was missing, or the read contained stop codons, out-of-frame junctions, or ambiguous translated residues. V3J clonotypes were defined as sequences sharing the same inferred V gene, J gene, and CDR3 amino acid sequence. To compute the percentage overlap between repertoires, the number of shared unique clonotypes was divided by the size of the smaller repertoire. Repertoire richness was assessed with RTK rarefaction, the Chao1 estimator, and Recon v2.1 estimates of unobserved clonotypes. OLGA was used to compute generation probabilities for all TCRbeta clonotypes that the gDNA method yielded from a handful of donors. The source is immuneACCESS, and TCRdb retained only in-frame sequences with V and J called. Part of the clones is not carried over; for the studies checked, unresolved V genes explain less than half of this, and the remainder is unexplained. The V and J calls and the clone size are those of that table, but D and trimming were determined from the DNA. The table for this sample lists some 2,000,000 clones; approximately 96% of them were counted only once. Around 0.13% of the sample is in the top ten clones.

The CDR3 runs 15 amino acids, cysteine and phenylalanine included. Of the read, only the CDR3 DNA is kept; its 45 bases are in frame from base 1. According to the germline V gene (reference sequence), CDR1 reads LNHDA and CDR2 reads SQIVND. V is cut by 2 bases and J by 1 base, and the space between the germline ends is 12 bases. In the case of this clone: It has no known antigen specificity. No qualities accompany the bases; no much larger clone lies one base away.

The clonotype comes from a man aged 18 to 29 in good health. The rearrangement joined TRBV19 to TRBJ2-7; TRBD1 might be the D gene, on 6 matching bases. The sequencing input was naive CD4+ T cells sorted from blood. The label giving this sample's cell subset or site can be read as: CD45RA+ positively selected. In nucleotides, the sequence is TGTGCCAGTAGTATATATGGACAGAGTTCCTACGAGCAGTACTTC. Protein translation: CASSIYGQSSYEQYF.